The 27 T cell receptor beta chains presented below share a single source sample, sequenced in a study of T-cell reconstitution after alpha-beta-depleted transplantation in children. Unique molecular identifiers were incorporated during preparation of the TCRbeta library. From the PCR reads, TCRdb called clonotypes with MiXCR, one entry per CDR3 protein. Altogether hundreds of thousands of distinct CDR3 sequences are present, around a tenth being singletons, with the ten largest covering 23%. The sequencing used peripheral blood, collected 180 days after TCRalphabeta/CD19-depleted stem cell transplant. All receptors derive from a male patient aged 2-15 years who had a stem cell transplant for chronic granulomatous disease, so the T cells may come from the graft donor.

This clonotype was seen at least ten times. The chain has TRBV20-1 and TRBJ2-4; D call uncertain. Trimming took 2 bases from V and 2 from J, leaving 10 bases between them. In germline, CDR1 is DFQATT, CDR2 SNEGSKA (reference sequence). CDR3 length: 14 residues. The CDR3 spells CSARIPGSKNIQYF. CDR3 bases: TGCAGTGCTAGAATCCCGGGTTCCAAAAACATTCAGTACTTC.

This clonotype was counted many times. CDR3 in DNA: TGTGCCAGCAGCTTAGGTCTAGGACGCGAGCAGTACTTC. It encodes CASSLGLGREQYF. The rearrangement joins TRBV7-8 to TRBJ2-7; D gene ambiguous. The CDR3 is made up of 13 amino acids. The ends were cut back, 1 base at V and 6 bases at J, with 10 bases in the middle. Per the germline V gene, CDR1 is SGHVS and CDR2 is FQNEAQ.

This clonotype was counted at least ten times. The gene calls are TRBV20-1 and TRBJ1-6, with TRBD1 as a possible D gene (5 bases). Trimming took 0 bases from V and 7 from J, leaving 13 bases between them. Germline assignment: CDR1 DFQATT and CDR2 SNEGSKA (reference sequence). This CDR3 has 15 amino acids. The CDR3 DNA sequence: TGCAGTGCTAGAGAGACCCAAGGGGTAAATTCACCCCTCCACTTT. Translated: CSARETQGVNSPLHF.

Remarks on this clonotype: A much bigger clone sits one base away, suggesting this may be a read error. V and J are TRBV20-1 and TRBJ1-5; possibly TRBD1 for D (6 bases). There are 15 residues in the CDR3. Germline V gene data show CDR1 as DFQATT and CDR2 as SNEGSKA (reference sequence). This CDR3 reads CSARRGGKAGEPPHF. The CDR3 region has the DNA TGCAGTGCTAGAAGGGGGGGGAAAGCAGGGGAGCCCCCGCATTTT.

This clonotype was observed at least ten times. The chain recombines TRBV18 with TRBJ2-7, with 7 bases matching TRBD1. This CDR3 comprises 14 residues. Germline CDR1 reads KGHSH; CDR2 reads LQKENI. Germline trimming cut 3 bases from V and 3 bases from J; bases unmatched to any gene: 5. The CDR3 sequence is CASSPTGTGYEQYF. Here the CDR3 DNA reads TGTGCCAGCTCACCGACAGGGACGGGCTACGAGCAGTACTTC.

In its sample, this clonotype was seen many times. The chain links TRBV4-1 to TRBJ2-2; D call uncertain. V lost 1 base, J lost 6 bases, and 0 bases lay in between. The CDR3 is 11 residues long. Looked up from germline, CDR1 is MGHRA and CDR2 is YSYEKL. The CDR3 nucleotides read TGCGCCAGCAGCCAAGCCGGGGAGCTGTTTTTT. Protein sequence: CASSQAGELFF.

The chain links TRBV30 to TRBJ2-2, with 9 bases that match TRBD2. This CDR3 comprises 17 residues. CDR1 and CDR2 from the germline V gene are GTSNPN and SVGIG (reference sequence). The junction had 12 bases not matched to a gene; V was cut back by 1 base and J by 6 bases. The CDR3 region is CAWSGGLAYGVSGELFF. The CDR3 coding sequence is TGTGCCTGGAGTGGAGGACTAGCGTACGGAGTGTCCGGGGAGCTGTTTTTT. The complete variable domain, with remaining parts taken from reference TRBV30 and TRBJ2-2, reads SQTIHQWPATLVQPVGSPLSLECTVEGTSNPNLYWYRQAAGRGLQLLFYSVGIGQISSEVPQNLSASRPQDRQFILSSKKLLLSDSGFYLCAWSGGLAYGVSGELFFGEGSRLTVL.

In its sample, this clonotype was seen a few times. The CDR3 here is CASRTGGTDTQYF. CDR3 DNA sequence: TGTGCCAGCAGGACAGGGGGAACAGATACGCAGTATTTT. The chain carries TRBV7-2 and TRBJ2-3; 9 bases line up with TRBD1. Losses at the gene ends were 6 bases for V and 3 bases for J; bases not matched to a gene: 1. Germline V CDR1 and CDR2: SGHTA, FQGNSA. This CDR3 spans 13 amino acids.

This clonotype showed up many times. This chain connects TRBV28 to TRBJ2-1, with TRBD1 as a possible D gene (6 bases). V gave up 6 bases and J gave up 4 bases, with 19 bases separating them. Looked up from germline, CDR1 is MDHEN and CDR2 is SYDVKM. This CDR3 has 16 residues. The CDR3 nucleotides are TGTGCCAGCAGACCTACAGGGTATGGGGCTTACAATGAGCAGTTCTTC. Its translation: CASRPTGYGAYNEQFF. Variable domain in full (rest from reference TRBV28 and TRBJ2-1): DVKVTQSSRYLVKRTGEKVFLECVQDMDHENMFWYRQDPGLGLRLIYFSYDVKMKEKGDIPEGYSVSREKKERFSLILESASTNQTSMYLCASRPTGYGAYNEQFFGPGTRLTVL.

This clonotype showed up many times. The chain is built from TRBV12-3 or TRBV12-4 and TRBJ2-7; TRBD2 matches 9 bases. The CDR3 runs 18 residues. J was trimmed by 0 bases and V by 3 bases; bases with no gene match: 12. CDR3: CASSFSGRPLRSSYEQYF. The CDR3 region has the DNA TGTGCCAGCAGTTTCAGCGGGAGGCCCTTAAGGAGCTCCTACGAGCAGTACTTC.

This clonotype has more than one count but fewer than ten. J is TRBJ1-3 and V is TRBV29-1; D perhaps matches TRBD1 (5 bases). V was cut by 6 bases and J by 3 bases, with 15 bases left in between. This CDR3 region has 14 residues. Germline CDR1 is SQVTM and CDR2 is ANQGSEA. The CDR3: CSVAGFSGGNTIYF. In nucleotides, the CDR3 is TGCAGCGTCGCAGGGTTCAGCGGTGGAAACACCATATATTTT.

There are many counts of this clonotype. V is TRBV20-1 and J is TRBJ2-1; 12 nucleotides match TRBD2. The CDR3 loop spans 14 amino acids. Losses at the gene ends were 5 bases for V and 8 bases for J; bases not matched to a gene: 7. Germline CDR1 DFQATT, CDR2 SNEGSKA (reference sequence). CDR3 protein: CSAHTSGGLYEQFF. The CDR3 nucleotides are TGCAGTGCTCATACTAGCGGGGGGTTGTATGAGCAGTTCTTC.

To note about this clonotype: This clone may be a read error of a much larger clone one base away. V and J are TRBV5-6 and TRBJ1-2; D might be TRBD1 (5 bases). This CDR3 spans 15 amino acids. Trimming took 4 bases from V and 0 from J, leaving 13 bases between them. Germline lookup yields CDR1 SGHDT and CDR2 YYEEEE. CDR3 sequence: CASSLGLRTNYGYTF. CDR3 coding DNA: TGTGCCAGCAGCCTGGGACTGAGAACTAACTATGGCTACACCTTC.

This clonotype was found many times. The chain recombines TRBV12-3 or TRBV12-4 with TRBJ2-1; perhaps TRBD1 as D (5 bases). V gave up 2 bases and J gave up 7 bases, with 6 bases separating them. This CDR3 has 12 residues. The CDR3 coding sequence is TGTGCCAGCAGTTTACCAGGGAATGAGCAGTTCTTC. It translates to CASSLPGNEQFF.

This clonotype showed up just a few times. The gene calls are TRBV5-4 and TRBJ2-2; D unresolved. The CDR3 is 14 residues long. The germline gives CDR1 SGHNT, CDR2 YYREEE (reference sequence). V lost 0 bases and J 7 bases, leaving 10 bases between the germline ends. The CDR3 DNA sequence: TGTGCCAGCAGCTTGGAACACCGAAACGGGGAGCTGTTTTTT. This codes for CASSLEHRNGELFF.

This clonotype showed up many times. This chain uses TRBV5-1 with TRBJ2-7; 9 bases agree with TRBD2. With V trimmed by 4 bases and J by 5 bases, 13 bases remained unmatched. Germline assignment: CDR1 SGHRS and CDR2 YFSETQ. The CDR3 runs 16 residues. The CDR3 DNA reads TGCGCCAGCAGCCCCCCGGGGGGCGGGAGGGACGACGAGCAGTACTTC. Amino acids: CASSPPGGGRDDEQYF. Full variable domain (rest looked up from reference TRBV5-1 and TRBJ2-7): KAGVTQTPRYLIKTRGQQVTLSCSPISGHRSVSWYQQTPGQGLQFLFEYFSETQRNKGNFPGRFSGRQFSNSRSEMNVSTLELGDSALYLCASSPPGGGRDDEQYFGPGTRLTVT.

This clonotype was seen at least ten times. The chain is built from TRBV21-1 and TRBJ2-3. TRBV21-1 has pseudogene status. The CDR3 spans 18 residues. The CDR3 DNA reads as TGTGCCAGCAGCACCGCCAGGAACATCGGCGCAAGCACAGATACGCAGTATTTT. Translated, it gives CASSTARNIGASTDTQYF.

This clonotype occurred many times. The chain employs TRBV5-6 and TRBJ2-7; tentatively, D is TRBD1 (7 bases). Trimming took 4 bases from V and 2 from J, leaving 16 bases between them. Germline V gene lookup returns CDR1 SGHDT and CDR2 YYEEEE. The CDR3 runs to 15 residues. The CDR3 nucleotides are TGTGCCAGCAGCCCCCAGGGGGGCTTGACCTACGAGCAGTACTTC. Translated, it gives CASSPQGGLTYEQYF.

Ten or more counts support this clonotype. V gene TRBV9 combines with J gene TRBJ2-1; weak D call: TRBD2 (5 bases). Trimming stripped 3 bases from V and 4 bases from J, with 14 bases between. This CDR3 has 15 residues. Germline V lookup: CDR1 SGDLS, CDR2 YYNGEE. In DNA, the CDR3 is TGTGCCAGCAGCGCCCGGGGAGAAGGGTACAATGAGCAGTTCTTC. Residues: CASSARGEGYNEQFF.

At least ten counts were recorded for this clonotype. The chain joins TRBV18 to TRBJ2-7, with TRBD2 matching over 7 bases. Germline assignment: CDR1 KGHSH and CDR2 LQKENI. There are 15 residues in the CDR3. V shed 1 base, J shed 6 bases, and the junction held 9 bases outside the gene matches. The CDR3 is CASSPQVRLASEQYF. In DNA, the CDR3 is TGTGCCAGCTCACCACAAGTGAGACTAGCCAGCGAGCAGTACTTC.

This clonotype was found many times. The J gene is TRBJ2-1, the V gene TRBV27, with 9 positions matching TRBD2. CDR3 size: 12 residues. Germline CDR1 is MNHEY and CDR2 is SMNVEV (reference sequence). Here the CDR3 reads CGSGLAPTKQFF. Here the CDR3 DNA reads TGTGGTTCCGGACTAGCGCCAACGAAGCAGTTCTTC.

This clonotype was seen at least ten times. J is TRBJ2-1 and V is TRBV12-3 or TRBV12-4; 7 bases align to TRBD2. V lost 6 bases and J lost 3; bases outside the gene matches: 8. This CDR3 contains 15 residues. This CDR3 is CASSLGLAVYNEQFF. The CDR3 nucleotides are TGTGCCAGCAGCTTGGGGCTAGCGGTCTACAATGAGCAGTTCTTC.

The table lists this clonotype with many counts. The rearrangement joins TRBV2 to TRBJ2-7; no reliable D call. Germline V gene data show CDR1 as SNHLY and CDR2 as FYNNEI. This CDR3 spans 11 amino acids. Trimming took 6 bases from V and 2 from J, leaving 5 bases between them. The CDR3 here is CASRYPYEQYF. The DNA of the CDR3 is TGTGCCAGCAGATACCCCTACGAGCAGTACTTC.

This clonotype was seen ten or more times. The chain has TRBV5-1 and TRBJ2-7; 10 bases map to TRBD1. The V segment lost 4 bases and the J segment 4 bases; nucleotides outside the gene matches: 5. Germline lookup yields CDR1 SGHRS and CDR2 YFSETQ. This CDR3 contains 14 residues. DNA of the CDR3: TGCGCCAGCAGCCGCCGGGACAGGGGTTACGAGCAGTACTTC. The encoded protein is CASSRRDRGYEQYF.

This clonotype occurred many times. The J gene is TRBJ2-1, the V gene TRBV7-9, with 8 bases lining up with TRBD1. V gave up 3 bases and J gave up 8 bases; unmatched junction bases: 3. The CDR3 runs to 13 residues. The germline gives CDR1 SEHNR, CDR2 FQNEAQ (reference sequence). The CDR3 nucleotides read TGTGCCAGCAGCTTCGGACAGGGCGATGAGCAGTTCTTC. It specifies CASSFGQGDEQFF.

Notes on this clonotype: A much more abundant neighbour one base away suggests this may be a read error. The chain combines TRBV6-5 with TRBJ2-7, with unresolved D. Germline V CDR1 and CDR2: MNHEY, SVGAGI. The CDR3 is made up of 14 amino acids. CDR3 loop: CASSYLGISCEQYF. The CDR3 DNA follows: TGTGCCAGCAGTTATTTAGGGATCTCCTGCGAGCAGTACTTC.

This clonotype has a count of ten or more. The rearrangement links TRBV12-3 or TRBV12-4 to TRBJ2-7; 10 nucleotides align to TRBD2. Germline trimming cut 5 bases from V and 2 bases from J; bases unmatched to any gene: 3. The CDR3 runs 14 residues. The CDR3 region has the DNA TGTGCCAGCAGTCTGGGACTAGCGCCCTACGAGCAGTACTTC. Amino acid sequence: CASSLGLAPYEQYF.